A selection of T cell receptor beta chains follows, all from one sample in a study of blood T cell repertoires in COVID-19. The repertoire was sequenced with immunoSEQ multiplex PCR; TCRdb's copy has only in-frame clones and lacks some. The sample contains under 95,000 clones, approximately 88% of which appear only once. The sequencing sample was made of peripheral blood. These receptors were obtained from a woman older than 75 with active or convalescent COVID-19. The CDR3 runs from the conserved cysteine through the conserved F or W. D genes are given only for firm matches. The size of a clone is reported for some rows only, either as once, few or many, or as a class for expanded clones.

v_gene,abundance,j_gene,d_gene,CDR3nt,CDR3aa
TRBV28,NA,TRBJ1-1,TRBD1,TGTGCCAGCAGTCACCCCGGACAGGGTGCGAACACTGAAGCTTTCTTT,CASSHPGQGANTEAFF
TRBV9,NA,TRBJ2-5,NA,TGTGCCAGCAGCTCACAGGACGGGGAGACCCAGTACTTC,CASSSQDGETQYF
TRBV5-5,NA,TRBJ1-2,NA,TGTGCCAGCAGCTTGGGTGCAGGGTATGTGCTTGGCTACACCTTC,CASSLGAGYVLGYTF
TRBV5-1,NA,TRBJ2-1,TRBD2,TGCGCCAGCAGCTCAAATATAGCGGGAGGTATCGGGTTCTTC,CASSSNIAGGIGFF
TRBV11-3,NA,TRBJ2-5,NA,TGTGCCAGCAGCCTCACTAGATGGGGAGAGACCCAGTACTTC,CASSLTRWGETQYF
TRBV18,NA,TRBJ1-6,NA,TGTGCCAGCTCACTGGGCCTTAATTCACCCCTCCACTTT,CASSLGLNSPLHF
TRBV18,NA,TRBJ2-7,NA,TGTGCCAGCTCACCACAAGACAACTACGAGCAGTACTTC,CASSPQDNYEQYF
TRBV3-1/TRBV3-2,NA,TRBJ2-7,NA,TGTGCCAGCAGCCGGTCGGACGAGCAGTACTTC,CASSRSDEQYF
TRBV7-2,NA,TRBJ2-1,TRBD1,TGTGCCAGCAGCCGCGAGGGGACAGGGCTTGGCGAGCAGTTCTTC,CASSREGTGLGEQFF
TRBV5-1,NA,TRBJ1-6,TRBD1,TGCGCCAGCAGCCTCCGGGACAGGGGTTCACCCCTCCACTTT,CASSLRDRGSPLHF
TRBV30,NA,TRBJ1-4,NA,TGTGCCTGGCAGGGATTGGACAAACTGTTTTTT,CAWQGLDKLFF
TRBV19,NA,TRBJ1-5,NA,TGTGCCAGTAGTATTAGGGGATTAGGACAGCCCCAGCATTTT,CASSIRGLGQPQHF
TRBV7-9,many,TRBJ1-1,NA,TGTGCCAGCAGCTCGGAGCGAAGAGCTTTCTTT,CASSSERRAFF
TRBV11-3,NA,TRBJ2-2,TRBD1,TGTGCCAGCAGCCCGCGGACAGGTCGGGACACCGGGGAGCTGTTTTTT,CASSPRTGRDTGELFF
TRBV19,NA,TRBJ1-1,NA,TGTGCCAGTAGTACACAGGGCGGCACTGAAGCTTTCTTT,CASSTQGGTEAFF
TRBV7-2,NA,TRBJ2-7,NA,TGTGCCAGCAGCTTGGGGGACGGGGGAACCACCTACGAGCAGTACTTC,CASSLGDGGTTYEQYF
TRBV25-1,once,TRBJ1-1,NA,TGTGCCAGCAGTGAATATAACGGGGGAGGGAAAGCTTTCTTT,CASSEYNGGGKAFF
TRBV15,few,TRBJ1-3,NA,TGTGCCACCAGCACGCCGAGGGCCTCCTCTGGAAACACCATATATTTT,CATSTPRASSGNTIYF
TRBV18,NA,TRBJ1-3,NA,TGTGCCAGCTCACCTCGGAGGCCTGGAAACACCATATATTTT,CASSPRRPGNTIYF
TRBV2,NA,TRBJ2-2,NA,TGTGCCAGCAGGCGGGACACCGGGGAGCTGTTTTTT,CASRRDTGELFF
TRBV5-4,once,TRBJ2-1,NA,TGTGCCAGCAGTCCCCCCCAGGGGATTATTGGCAATGAGCAGTTCTTC,CASSPPQGIIGNEQFF
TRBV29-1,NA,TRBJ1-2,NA,TGCAGCGTTGACGGTAATGGCTACACCTTC,CSVDGNGYTF
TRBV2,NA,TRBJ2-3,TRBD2,TGTGCCAGCAGCCTCGAGACTAGCGGTTTCACAGATACGCAGTATTTT,CASSLETSGFTDTQYF
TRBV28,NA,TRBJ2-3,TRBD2,TGTGCCACCAACCGGGGGGGGCGACCCGTCACGCAGTATTTT,CATNRGGRPVTQYF
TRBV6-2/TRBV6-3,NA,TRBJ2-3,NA,TGTGCCAGCAGTTATATTCGACTAGGCACAGATACGCAGTATTTT,CASSYIRLGTDTQYF
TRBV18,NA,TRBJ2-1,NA,TGTGCCAGCTCACCACCGGGGGCGGCCTACAATGAGCAGTTCTTC,CASSPPGAAYNEQFF
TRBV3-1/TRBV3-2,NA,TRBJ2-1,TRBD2,TGTGCCAGCAGCCGAAGGACTAGTAACAATGAGCAGTTCTTC,CASSRRTSNNEQFF
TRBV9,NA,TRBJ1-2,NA,TGTGCCAGCAGCGTAGTAGACGGCGGAACCCATGGCTACACCTTC,CASSVVDGGTHGYTF
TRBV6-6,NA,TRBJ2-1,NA,TGTGCCAGCAGATACCTGGGGGCCAATGAGCAGTTCTTC,CASRYLGANEQFF
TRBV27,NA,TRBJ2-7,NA,TGTGCCAGCAGTTCTATATACCAGCAGTACTTC,CASSSIYQQYF
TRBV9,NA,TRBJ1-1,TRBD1,TGTGCCAGCAGCGTGGGGACAGGGAACCAAGCTTTCTTT,CASSVGTGNQAFF
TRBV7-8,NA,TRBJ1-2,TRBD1,TGTGCCAGCAGCCTAGATACGTGGGACAGTAGTTTAGGTGGCTACACCTTC,CASSLDTWDSSLGGYTF
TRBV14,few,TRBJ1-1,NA,TGTGCCAGCAGCCAAGCAATCGAGCAGGCGGGGGTGAACACTGAAGCTTTCTTT,CASSQAIEQAGVNTEAFF
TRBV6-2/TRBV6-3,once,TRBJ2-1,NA,TGTGCCAGCAGTTACCCCCCCAGCAGACAGTACAATGAGCAGTTCTTC,CASSYPPSRQYNEQFF
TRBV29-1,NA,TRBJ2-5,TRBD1,TGCAGCGCCACCAGGGTGGGACAGAGACAAGAGACCCAGTACTTC,CSATRVGQRQETQYF
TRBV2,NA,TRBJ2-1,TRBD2,TGTGCCAGCAGGTTAGCTAGCGGGAGAGGGAATGAGCAGTTCTTC,CASRLASGRGNEQFF
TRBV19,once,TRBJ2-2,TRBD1,TGTGCCAGTAGCAAGAATACAGGGGTTAACACCGGGGAGCTGTTTTTT,CASSKNTGVNTGELFF
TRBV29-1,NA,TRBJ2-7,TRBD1,TGCAGCGGACGACAGGGCTACGAGCAGTACTTC,CSGRQGYEQYF
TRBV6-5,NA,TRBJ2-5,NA,TGTGCCACAATGGGGGGAGAGACCCAGTACTTC,CATMGGETQYF
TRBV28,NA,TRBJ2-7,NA,TGTGCCAGCAGGCTACCCATGACAGGTCACGAGCAGTACTTC,CASRLPMTGHEQYF
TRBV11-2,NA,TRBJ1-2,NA,TGTGCCAGCAGCCCAGGGTTTCGGTATGGCTACACCTTC,CASSPGFRYGYTF
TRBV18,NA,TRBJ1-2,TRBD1,TGTGCCAGCTCACCAGCACACGACAGGGGCGATGGCTACACCTTC,CASSPAHDRGDGYTF
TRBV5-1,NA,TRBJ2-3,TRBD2,TGCGCCAGCAGCTCAAGACTAGCGGGAGGGCGGACAGATACGCAGTATTTT,CASSSRLAGGRTDTQYF
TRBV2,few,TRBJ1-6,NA,TGTGCCAGCACCGTAGGAGCCCTCCTAAATAATTCACCCCTCCACTTT,CASTVGALLNNSPLHF
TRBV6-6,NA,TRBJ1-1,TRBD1,TGTGCCAGCGGGGCGACAGGGGGAACTTTCTTT,CASGATGGTFF
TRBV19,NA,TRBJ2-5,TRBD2,TGTGCCAGTAGTAACCCTTCTAGCGGGGGACAAGAGACCCAGTACTTC,CASSNPSSGGQETQYF
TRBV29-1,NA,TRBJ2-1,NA,TGCAGCGCTGGACAGCCCTCCTACAATGAGCAGTTCTTC,CSAGQPSYNEQFF
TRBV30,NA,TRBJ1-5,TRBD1,TGTGCCTGGAGTCGTGACAGGGGAGGTCAGCCCCAGCATTTT,CAWSRDRGGQPQHF
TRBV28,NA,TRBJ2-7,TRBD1,TGTGCCAGCAGTTTAACAGGGGCTCCCTACGAGCAGTACTTC,CASSLTGAPYEQYF